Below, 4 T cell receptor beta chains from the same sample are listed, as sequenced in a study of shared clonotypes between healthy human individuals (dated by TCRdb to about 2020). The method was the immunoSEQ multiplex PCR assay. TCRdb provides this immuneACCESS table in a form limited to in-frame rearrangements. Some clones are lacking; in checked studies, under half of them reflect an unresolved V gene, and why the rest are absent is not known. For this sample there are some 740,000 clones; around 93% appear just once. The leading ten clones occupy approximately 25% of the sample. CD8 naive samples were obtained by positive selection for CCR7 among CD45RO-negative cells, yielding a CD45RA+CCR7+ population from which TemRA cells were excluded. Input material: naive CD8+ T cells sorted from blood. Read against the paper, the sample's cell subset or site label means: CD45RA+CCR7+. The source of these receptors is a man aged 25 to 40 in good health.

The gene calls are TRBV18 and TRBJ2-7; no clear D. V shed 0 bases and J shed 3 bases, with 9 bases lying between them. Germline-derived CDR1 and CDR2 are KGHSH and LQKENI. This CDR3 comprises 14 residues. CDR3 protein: CASSPPWRLYEQYF. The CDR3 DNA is TGTGCCAGCTCACCACCGTGGAGACTCTACGAGCAGTACTTC.

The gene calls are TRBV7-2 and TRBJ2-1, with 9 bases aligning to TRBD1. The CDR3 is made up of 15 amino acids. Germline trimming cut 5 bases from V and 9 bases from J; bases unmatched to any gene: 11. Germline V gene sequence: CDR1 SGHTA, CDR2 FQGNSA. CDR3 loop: CASSPTKGQGSEQFF. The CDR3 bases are TGTGCCAGCAGCCCGACGAAGGGACAGGGAAGTGAGCAGTTCTTC.

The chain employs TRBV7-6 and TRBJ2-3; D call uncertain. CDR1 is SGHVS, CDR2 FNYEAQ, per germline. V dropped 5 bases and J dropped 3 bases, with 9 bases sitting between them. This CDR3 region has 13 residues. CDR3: CASSPRVTDTQYF. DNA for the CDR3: TGTGCCAGCAGCCCCCGGGTGACAGATACGCAGTATTTT.

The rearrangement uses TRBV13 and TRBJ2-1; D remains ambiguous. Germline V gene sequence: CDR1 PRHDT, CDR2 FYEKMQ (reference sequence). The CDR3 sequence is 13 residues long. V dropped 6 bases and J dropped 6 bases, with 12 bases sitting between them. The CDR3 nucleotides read TGTGCCAGCAGTCCGCTAGGGCGCAATGAGCAGTTCTTC. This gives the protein CASSPLGRNEQFF.